This T cell receptor (beta chain) was profiled in a study of T-cell reconstitution after alpha-beta-depleted transplantation in children (dated by TCRdb to 2016 to 2017). For the wider study: Using TCR repertoire profiling, the study followed T-cell immune reconstitution in a quantitative way in children after TCRalphabeta/CD19-depleted allogeneic hematopoietic cell transplantation. The study at large found these results: About two months after transplant, the apparently early recovery of alphabetaT-cell counts reportedly depended on just several hundred clones that had expanded rapidly and came from non-depleted graft cells. The frequencies of hyperexpanded clones fell over the following months, and after one year, T-cell counts and TCRbeta diversity were mostly attributed to newly produced T cells. In some patients, high TCRbeta diversity at day 60 was attributed to recipient T cells and intrathymic progenitors that had survived conditioning.

The sample's treatment or condition, from its label and the paper: allogeneic hematopoietic cell transplantation with graft depleted of TCRalphabeta T cells and CD19 B cells. TCRalphabeta/CD19-depleted allogeneic hematopoietic cell grafts were given to the transplant recipients, all of whom were children. In regard to this clonotype: What this receptor recognizes is not known. Nothing much larger sits one base from this clone, and base qualities are not available.

The library was built by means of PCR. TCRdb lists the instrument as Illumina HiSeq 2500. TCR libraries were prepared with molecular barcoding, using unique molecular identifiers to normalize TCRbeta repertoire quantification. TCRdb reran the public reads through fastp at Q25 and MiXCR, keeping productive beta chains. Each record represents a unique CDR3 protein, reported with the most common genes and DNA among its rows. The sample yields around 440,000 distinct CDR3 sequences; about 11% were counted once. The ten largest clones capture 2% of the sample. This sample comprised PBMCs, obtained before TCRalphabeta/CD19-depleted stem cell transplant. This receptor was identified in a child younger than 10 with inherited bone marrow failure, due to receive a stem cell transplant.

The CDR3 reads as follows: CASSSVPGQGGNSPLHF. The nucleotides are TGTGCCAGCAGTTCCGTCCCGGGACAGGGTGGGAATTCACCCCTCCACTTT. Recombination connected TRBV6-5 to TRBJ1-6; 9 central bases correspond to TRBD1. Including the terminal cysteine and phenylalanine, the CDR3 comprises 17 residues. The retained sequence is limited to the CDR3, 51 bases, with the frame set at the first base. V loses 4 bases at its end and J loses 7 bases; junction bases beyond the gene matches: 11. CDR1 and CDR2 are drawn from the germline V gene: MNHEY, SVGAGI.